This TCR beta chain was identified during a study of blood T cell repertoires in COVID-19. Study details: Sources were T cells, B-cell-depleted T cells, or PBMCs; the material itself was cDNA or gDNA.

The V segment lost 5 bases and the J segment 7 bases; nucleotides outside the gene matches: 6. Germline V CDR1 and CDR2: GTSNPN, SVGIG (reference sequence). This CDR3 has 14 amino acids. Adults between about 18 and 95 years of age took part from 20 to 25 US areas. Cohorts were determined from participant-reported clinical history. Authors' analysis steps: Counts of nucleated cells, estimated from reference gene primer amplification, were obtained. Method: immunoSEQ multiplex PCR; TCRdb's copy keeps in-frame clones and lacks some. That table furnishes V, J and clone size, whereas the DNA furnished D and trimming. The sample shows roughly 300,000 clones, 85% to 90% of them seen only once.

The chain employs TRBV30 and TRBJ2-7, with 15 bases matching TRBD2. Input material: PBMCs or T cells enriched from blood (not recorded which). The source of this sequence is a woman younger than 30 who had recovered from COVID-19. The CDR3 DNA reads TGTGCCTGGGGACTAGCGGGGGGGTTAGGTGAGCAGTACTTC. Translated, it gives CAWGLAGGLGEQYF. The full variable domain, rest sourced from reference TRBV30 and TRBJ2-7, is SQTIHQWPATLVQPVGSPLSLECTVEGTSNPNLYWYRQAAGRGLQLLFYSVGIGQISSEVPQNLSASRPQDRQFILSSKKLLLSDSGFYLCAWGLAGGLGEQYFGPGTRLTVT.